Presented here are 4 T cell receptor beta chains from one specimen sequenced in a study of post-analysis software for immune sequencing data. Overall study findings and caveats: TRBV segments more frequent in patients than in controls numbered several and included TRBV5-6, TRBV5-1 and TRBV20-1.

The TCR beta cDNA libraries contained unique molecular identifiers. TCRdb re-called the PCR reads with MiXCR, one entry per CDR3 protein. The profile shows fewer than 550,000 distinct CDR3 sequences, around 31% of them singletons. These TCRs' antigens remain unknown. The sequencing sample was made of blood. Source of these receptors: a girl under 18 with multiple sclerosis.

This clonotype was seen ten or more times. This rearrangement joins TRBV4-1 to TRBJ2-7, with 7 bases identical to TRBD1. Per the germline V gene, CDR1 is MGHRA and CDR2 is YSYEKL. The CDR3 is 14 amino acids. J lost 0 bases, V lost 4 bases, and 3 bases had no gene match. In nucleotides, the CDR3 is TGCGCCAGCAGCCTCGGGACAGACTCCTACGAGCAGTACTTC. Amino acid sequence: CASSLGTDSYEQYF.

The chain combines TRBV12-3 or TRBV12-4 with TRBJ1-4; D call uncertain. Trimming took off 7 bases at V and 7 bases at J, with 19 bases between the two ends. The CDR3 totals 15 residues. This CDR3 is CASTTGVSSGEKLFF. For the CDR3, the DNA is TGTGCCAGCACCACCGGCGTGTCGTCAGGTGAAAAACTGTTTTTT.

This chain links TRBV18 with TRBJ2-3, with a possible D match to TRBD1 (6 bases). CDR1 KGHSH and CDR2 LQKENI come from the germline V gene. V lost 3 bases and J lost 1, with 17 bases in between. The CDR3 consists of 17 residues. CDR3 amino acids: CASSPKPRDTGTDTQYF. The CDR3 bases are TGTGCCAGCTCACCGAAACCCCGGGACACCGGCACAGATACGCAGTATTTT.

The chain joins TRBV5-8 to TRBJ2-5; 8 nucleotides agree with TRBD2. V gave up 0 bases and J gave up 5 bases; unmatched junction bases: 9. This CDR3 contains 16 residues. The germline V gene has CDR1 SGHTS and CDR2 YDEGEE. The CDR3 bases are TGTGCCAGCAGCTTGGGGGTCGGGGGGGCCGTGGAGACCCAGTACTTC. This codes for CASSLGVGGAVETQYF.